These 32 T cell receptor beta chains were all obtained from the same sample, sequenced in a study of blood T cell repertoires in COVID-19. Assay used: immunoSEQ multiplex PCR; TCRdb lists only in-frame clones, some missing. The sample lists a few hundred thousand clones, about nine tenths seen once, with 7% to 9% in the top ten. The sample taken for sequencing was PBMCs or T cells enriched from blood (not recorded which). These receptors were obtained from a man in his thirties or forties in a cohort exposed to, infected with or recovered from COVID-19 (not recorded which).

This clone turned up a few times. V is TRBV6-5 and J is TRBJ1-5, with D unresolved. This CDR3 spans 14 amino acids. The V gene's germline CDR1 is MNHEY and CDR2 SVGAGI. Between the trimmed V and J ends, which lost 7 bases and 0 bases, there was a span of 10 bases. In DNA, the CDR3 is TGTGCCAGCACCAGAGAGGGTAGCAATCAGCCCCAGCATTTT. Encoded protein: CASTREGSNQPQHF.

V gene TRBV9 combines with J gene TRBJ2-5, with 7 bases fitting TRBD1. Trimming at V came to 6 bases and at J to 2 bases, leaving 7 bases not matched to a gene. This CDR3 is built from 14 residues. Germline CDR1 and CDR2: SGDLS and YYNGEE. CDR3 sequence: CASNNDRAQETQYF. In DNA form, the CDR3 reads TGTGCCAGCAACAATGACAGGGCGCAAGAGACCCAGTACTTC.

This clone was seen just once. The V call is TRBV11-2, the J call TRBJ2-2, with TRBD2 as a possible D gene (6 bases). The germline V and J ends were trimmed by 1 base and 6 bases, with 9 bases remaining between them. Germline V gene sequence: CDR1 SGHAT, CDR2 FQNNGV. The CDR3 is 14 amino acids. CDR3 nucleotides: TGTGCCAGCAGCTTAGTTGGAGGGGCCGGGGAGCTGTTTTTT. Its translation: CASSLVGGAGELFF.

The J gene is TRBJ2-7, the V gene TRBV7-9, with 9 bases matching TRBD1. V was clipped by 4 bases and J by 2 bases; unmatched bases: 15. Germline assignment: CDR1 SEHNR and CDR2 FQNEAQ (reference sequence). The CDR3 has 18 amino acids. The CDR3 here is CASSSTSRDRVEAYEQYF. CDR3 coding DNA: TGTGCCAGCAGCTCCACGTCCCGGGACAGGGTCGAGGCCTACGAGCAGTACTTC.

The chain recombines TRBV28 with TRBJ1-2, with D perhaps matching TRBD1 (5 bases). V dropped 2 bases and J dropped 4 bases, with 17 bases sitting between them. CDR1 and CDR2 from the germline V gene are MDHEN and SYDVKM. The CDR3 contains 16 residues. The CDR3 region is CASSLRVEAQGYGYTF. The DNA for the CDR3 is TGTGCCAGCAGTTTACGGGTTGAGGCGCAGGGCTATGGCTACACCTTC.

DNA of the CDR3: TGTGCCAGCAGTCGACAGGGGGCTGATTACAATGAGCAGTTCTTC. Translating it yields CASSRQGADYNEQFF. The V and J genes are TRBV6-5 and TRBJ2-1; 10 bases agree with TRBD1. V was clipped by 5 bases and J by 4 bases; unmatched bases: 5. The V gene's germline CDR1 is MNHEY and CDR2 SVGAGI. The CDR3 has 15 amino acids.

The rearrangement links TRBV25-1 to TRBJ1-2, with unresolved D. Germline V gene sequence: CDR1 MGHDK, CDR2 SYGVNS. V lost 2 bases and J lost 4, with 5 bases in between. CDR3 length: 12 residues. CDR3 residues: CASSEPFYGYTF. The CDR3 coding sequence is TGTGCCAGCAGTGAACCCTTCTATGGCTACACCTTC.

This chain links TRBV28 with TRBJ1-1; TRBD1 aligns across 8 bases. The CDR3 is 16 amino acids. Germline V CDR1 and CDR2: MDHEN, SYDVKM. Trimming cost V 6 bases and J 0 bases; bases outside gene matches: 9. CDR3 in amino acids: CASSLGQGMVNTEAFF. The DNA of the CDR3 is TGTGCCAGCAGCTTAGGACAGGGCATGGTGAACACTGAAGCTTTCTTT.

The sample holds a few counts of this clone. The chain employs TRBV18 and TRBJ2-7, with TRBD2 identical over 15 bases. CDR3 length equals 17 residues. Germline loops: CDR1 KGHSH, CDR2 LQKENI. J gave up 3 bases and V 3 bases, and 6 bases lay outside the gene matches. The CDR3 nucleotides read TGTGCCAGCTCACCTAGCGGACTAGCGGGAGGGATCTACGAGCAGTACTTC. Translation: CASSPSGLAGGIYEQYF.

The genes are TRBV24-1 and TRBJ1-5, with 11 bases aligning to TRBD1. The CDR3 loop spans 16 amino acids. The germline V gene encodes CDR1 KGHDR and CDR2 SFDVKD. V was clipped by 4 bases and J by 6 bases; unmatched bases: 7. CDR3 loop: CATSDSGTGGSQPQHF. DNA of the CDR3: TGTGCCACCAGTGACTCCGGGACAGGGGGGAGTCAGCCCCAGCATTTT.

J is TRBJ1-1 and V is TRBV14, with D possibly being TRBD1 (5 bases). The CDR3 runs to 13 residues. From germline, CDR1 is SGHDN and CDR2 FVKESK. V was shortened by 4 bases and J by 1 base, with 7 bases between the two germline ends. Here the CDR3 DNA reads TGTGCCAGCAGCCTGGACACGAACACTGAAGCTTTCTTT. Translating it yields CASSLDTNTEAFF. Filled out from reference TRBV14 and TRBJ1-1, the complete variable domain reads EAGVTQFPSHSVIEKGQTVTLRCDPISGHDNLYWYRRVMGKEIKFLLHFVKESKQDESGMPNNRFLAERTGGTYSTLKVQPAELEDSGVYFCASSLDTNTEAFFGQGTRLTVV.

The CDR3 bases are TGCGCCAGCAGCCAACCGGGACAGACCTACGAGCAGTACTTC. Protein product: CASSQPGQTYEQYF. The gene calls are TRBV4-1 and TRBJ2-7; 7 positions agree with TRBD1. Unmatched junction bases numbered 3, after V lost 2 bases and J lost 2 bases. This CDR3 region has 14 residues. Germline-derived CDR1 and CDR2 are MGHRA and YSYEKL.

The chain is built from TRBV6-5 and TRBJ1-1, with D possibly matching TRBD1 (6 bases). This CDR3 is 16 amino acids long. Germline V CDR1 and CDR2: MNHEY, SVGAGI. The V and J ends lost 0 bases and 9 bases respectively, with 20 bases between them. CDR3 sequence reads: CASSYSKGTAGAQAFF. CDR3 DNA: TGTGCCAGCAGTTACTCGAAGGGGACCGCGGGGGCTCAAGCTTTCTTT.

Only one count was recorded for this clone. The V gene is TRBV6-5, the J gene TRBJ1-1, with D possibly matching TRBD1 (6 bases). From germline, CDR1 is MNHEY and CDR2 SVGAGI. There are 13 residues in the CDR3. V dropped 6 bases and J dropped 3 bases, with 11 bases sitting between them. The CDR3 DNA reads TGTGCCAGCAGCCTAGGGGGGGACACTGAAGCTTTCTTT. Its translation: CASSLGGDTEAFF.

This chain's CDR3 is CASSLTGETQYF. In DNA, the CDR3 is TGTGCCAGCAGTTTAACGGGAGAGACCCAGTACTTC. The chain joins TRBV27 to TRBJ2-5, with D hard to call. This CDR3 region has 12 residues. In germline, CDR1 is MNHEY, CDR2 SMNVEV (reference sequence). The V end was cut by 2 bases, the J end by 4 bases, with 5 bases between.

The chain links TRBV9 to TRBJ1-3; possible D gene TRBD1, 5 bases. Germline CDR1 and CDR2: SGDLS and YYNGEE. The CDR3 runs to 17 residues. V lost 0 bases, J lost 0 bases, and 13 bases lay in between. The CDR3 is CASSVEGSKISGNTIYF. DNA of the CDR3: TGTGCCAGCAGCGTAGAGGGGTCTAAAATCTCTGGAAACACCATATATTTT.

The J gene is TRBJ2-2, the V gene TRBV29-1, with 10 bases fitting TRBD2. With 3 bases clipped from V and 7 bases from J, the junction kept 5 bases outside the gene matches. CDR1 is SQVTM, CDR2 ANQGSEA, per germline. The CDR3 spans 14 residues. CDR3 sequence reads: CSVDRTSGLGELFF. The CDR3 DNA reads as TGCAGCGTTGACCGGACTAGCGGACTCGGGGAGCTGTTTTTT.

The rearrangement uses TRBV7-2 and TRBJ2-7, with TRBD1 matching over 10 bases. Germline loops: CDR1 SGHTA, CDR2 FQGNSA. The CDR3 is 14 amino acids. Trimming took 1 base from V and 5 from J; bases not matched to a gene: 2. CDR3 in DNA: TGTGCCAGCAGCTTAGGACAGGGGGCGCACGAGCAGTACTTC. Translated: CASSLGQGAHEQYF.

This clone was recorded only once. The V and J genes are TRBV5-4 and TRBJ2-2, with D possibly TRBD1 on 6 matching bases. V was trimmed by 0 bases and J by 6 bases, leaving 12 bases between them. This CDR3 contains 15 residues. Per the germline V gene, CDR1 is SGHNT and CDR2 is YYREEE (reference sequence). Here the CDR3 DNA reads TGTGCCAGCAGCTTGGCAGGGGCAATCGCCGGGGAGCTGTTTTTT. Protein sequence: CASSLAGAIAGELFF.

The chain employs TRBV25-1 and TRBJ2-1, with a tentative D call TRBD2 (5 bases). The CDR3 spans 15 residues. Per germline, CDR1 MGHDK and CDR2 SYGVNS. Trimming took off 3 bases at V and 8 bases at J, with 17 bases between the two ends. DNA of the CDR3: TGTGCCAGCAGTGAGCTTGCCCATGTCGGGGATGAGCAGTTCTTC. Translation: CASSELAHVGDEQFF.

This chain joins TRBV14 and TRBJ2-3, with a weak D call TRBD1 (6 bases). The V and J ends lost 4 bases and 4 bases respectively, with 24 bases between them. The CDR3 consists of 18 residues. Germline CDR1 and CDR2: SGHDN and FVKESK. The CDR3 spells CASSRGSGRGWTADTQYF. CDR3 nucleotides: TGTGCCAGCAGCCGCGGAAGCGGCAGGGGATGGACCGCAGATACGCAGTATTTT.

This chain joins TRBV10-3 and TRBJ1-1, with TRBD1 identical over 10 bases. Trimming removed 5 bases from V and 4 bases from J; junction bases left unmatched: 1. The germline V gene has CDR1 ENHRY and CDR2 SYGVKD. The CDR3 has 13 residues. CDR3 in DNA: TGTGCCATCAGTAGGACAGGGGGCACTGAAGCTTTCTTT. Translated: CAISRTGGTEAFF.

This clone was counted between two and nine times. The chain links TRBV7-9 to TRBJ2-2; 11 bases are a match to TRBD2. The V gene's germline CDR1 is SEHNR and CDR2 FQNEAQ (reference sequence). The CDR3 contains 17 residues. Unmatched junction bases numbered 6, after V lost 5 bases and J lost 1 base. The CDR3 protein is CASSLVTSGMNTGELFF. Here the CDR3 DNA reads TGTGCCAGCAGCCTAGTGACTAGCGGGATGAACACCGGGGAGCTGTTTTTT.

The chain is built from TRBV27 and TRBJ2-2; TRBD2 agrees at 13 bases. The V gene end was trimmed by 6 bases and the J gene end by 1 base; junction bases not matched to a gene: 5. The germline V gene has CDR1 MNHEY and CDR2 SMNVEV (reference sequence). The CDR3 totals 17 residues. In nucleotides, the CDR3 is TGTGCCAGCAGCCGGACTAGCGGGAGAGGGAACACCGGGGAGCTGTTTTTT. This sequence encodes CASSRTSGRGNTGELFF.

This chain joins TRBV24-1 and TRBJ1-5; D is undetermined. Germline V lookup: CDR1 KGHDR, CDR2 SFDVKD. Trimming cost V 5 bases and J 1 base, with 11 bases left between them. CDR3 size: 15 residues. For the CDR3, the DNA is TGTGCCACCAGTGTGGGAGGGAGGAGCAATCAGCCCCAGCATTTT. Its translation: CATSVGGRSNQPQHF.

A single count supports this clone. The chain uses TRBV6-5 and TRBJ2-7; 7 bases are shared with TRBD1. The CDR3 runs to 15 residues. Germline CDR1 MNHEY, CDR2 SVGAGI. J lost 0 bases, V lost 7 bases, and 9 bases had no gene match. Written as DNA, the CDR3 is TGTGCCAGCACCGTGGACAGGTCGGGCTCCTACGAGCAGTACTTC. This encodes CASTVDRSGSYEQYF.

The rearrangement links TRBV13 to TRBJ2-3; 7 bases map to TRBD1. Germline V gene data show CDR1 as PRHDT and CDR2 as FYEKMQ (reference sequence). The CDR3 loop spans 14 amino acids. Unmatched junction bases numbered 3, after V lost 1 base and J lost 5 bases. CDR3 sequence reads: CASSLDRGQDTQYF. The CDR3, as DNA: TGTGCCAGCAGCTTAGACAGGGGCCAAGATACGCAGTATTTT.

This clone turned up a few times. The chain is built from TRBV4-2 and TRBJ2-2; perhaps TRBD1 as D (5 bases). Trimming left V 4 bases short and J 0 bases short, with 9 bases between. CDR1 and CDR2 (germline): LGHNA, YNFKEQ. The length of the CDR3 is 15 residues. The CDR3 coding sequence is TGTGCCAGCAGCCCAACAGGAACGAACACCGGGGAGCTGTTTTTT. Amino acid sequence: CASSPTGTNTGELFF.

The chain couples TRBV27 to TRBJ2-7, with 15 bases matching TRBD2. The CDR3 is 15 amino acids. V was clipped by 2 bases and J by 13 bases; unmatched bases: 9. CDR1 MNHEY and CDR2 SMNVEV come from the germline V gene (reference sequence). CDR3 in DNA: TGTGCCAGCAGTTTAAGTCTCGGGACTAGCGGGAGGACTTACTTC. It specifies CASSLSLGTSGRTYF.

J is TRBJ2-7 and V is TRBV4-3; TRBD2 matches at 15 bases. The CDR3 covers 14 residues. The V and J ends lost 4 bases and 6 bases, in that order; junction bases with no gene match: 1. Per germline, CDR1 LGHNA and CDR2 YSLEER. The CDR3 loop is CASSPGLAGGEQYF. As DNA, the CDR3 is TGCGCCAGCAGCCCGGGACTAGCGGGAGGCGAGCAGTACTTC.

This sequence joins TRBV4-1 and TRBJ2-5; D not certain. The CDR3 consists of 14 residues. The germline V and J ends were trimmed by 0 bases and 4 bases, with 9 bases remaining between them. Looked up from germline, CDR1 is MGHRA and CDR2 is YSYEKL. CDR3 sequence (DNA): TGCGCCAGCAGCCAAGAGGAGCGAGCAGAGACCCAGTACTTC. This encodes CASSQEERAETQYF.

The chain uses TRBV7-2 and TRBJ1-3; D uncertain. Trimming shortened V by 11 bases and J by 4 bases, and 15 bases separated the two germline ends. Germline V gene data show CDR1 as SGHTA and CDR2 as FQGNSA. The CDR3 totals 13 residues. CDR3: CAGGEGAGNTIYF. The CDR3 DNA reads as TGTGCCGGCGGGGAGGGTGCAGGAAACACCATATATTTT.